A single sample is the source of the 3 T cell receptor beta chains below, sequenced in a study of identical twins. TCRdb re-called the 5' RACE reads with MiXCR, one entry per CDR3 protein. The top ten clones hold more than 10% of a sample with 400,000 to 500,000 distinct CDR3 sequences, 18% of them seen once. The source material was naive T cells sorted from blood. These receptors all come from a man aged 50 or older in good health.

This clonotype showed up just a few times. The CDR3 DNA reads as TGTGCCATCCTAGCGGGACCCTTCTACGAGCAGTACTTC. Protein sequence: CAILAGPFYEQYF. The rearrangement uses TRBV24-1 and TRBJ2-7; TRBD2 matches 9 bases. V lost 11 bases and J lost 3; bases outside the gene matches: 7. The CDR3 extends over 13 amino acids. Looked up from germline, CDR1 is KGHDR and CDR2 is SFDVKD.

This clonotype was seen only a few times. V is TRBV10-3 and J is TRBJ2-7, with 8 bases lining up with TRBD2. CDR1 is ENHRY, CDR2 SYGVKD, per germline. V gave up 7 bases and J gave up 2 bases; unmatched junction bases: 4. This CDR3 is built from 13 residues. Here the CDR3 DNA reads TGTGCCATCACTACTAGCGGAGCCTACGAGCAGTACTTC. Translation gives CAITTSGAYEQYF.

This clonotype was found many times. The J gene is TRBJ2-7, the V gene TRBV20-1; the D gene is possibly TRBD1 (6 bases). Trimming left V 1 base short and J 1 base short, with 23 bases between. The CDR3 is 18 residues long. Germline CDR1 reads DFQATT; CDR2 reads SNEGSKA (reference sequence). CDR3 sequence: CSARALSRMGRGSYEQYF. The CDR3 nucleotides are TGCAGTGCTAGAGCACTCTCTCGTATGGGCAGGGGATCCTACGAGCAGTACTTC.